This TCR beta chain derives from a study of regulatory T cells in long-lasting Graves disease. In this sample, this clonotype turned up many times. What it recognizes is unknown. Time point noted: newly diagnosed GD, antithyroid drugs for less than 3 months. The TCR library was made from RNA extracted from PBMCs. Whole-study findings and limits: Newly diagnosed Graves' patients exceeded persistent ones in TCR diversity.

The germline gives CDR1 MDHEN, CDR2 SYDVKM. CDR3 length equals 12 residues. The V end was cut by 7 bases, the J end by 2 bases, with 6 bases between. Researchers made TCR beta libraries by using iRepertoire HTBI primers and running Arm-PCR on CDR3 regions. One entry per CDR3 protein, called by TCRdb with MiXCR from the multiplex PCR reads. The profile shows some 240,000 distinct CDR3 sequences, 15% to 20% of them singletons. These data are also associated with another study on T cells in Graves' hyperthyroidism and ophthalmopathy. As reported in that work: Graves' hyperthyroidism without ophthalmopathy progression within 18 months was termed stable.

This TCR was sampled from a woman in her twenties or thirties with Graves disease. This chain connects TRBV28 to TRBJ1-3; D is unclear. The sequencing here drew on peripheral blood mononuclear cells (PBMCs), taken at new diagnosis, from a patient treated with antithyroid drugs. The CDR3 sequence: CASTLAGNTIYF. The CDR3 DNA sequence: TGTGCCAGCACCTTGGCTGGAAACACCATATATTTT.